Below are 14 T cell receptor beta chains sequenced from a single sample in a study of blood T cell repertoires in COVID-19. Only in-frame clones appear in the TCRdb table, and some are missing; sequencing was by immunoSEQ multiplex PCR. Of about 480,000 clones listed, 75% to 90% are singletons. The sequencing sample was made of peripheral blood. Receptors were obtained from a man aged 18 to 35 with COVID-19, enrolled during active disease.

The V and J genes are TRBV7-9 and TRBJ2-3; 11 positions agree with TRBD1. Per the germline V gene, CDR1 is SEHNR and CDR2 is FQNEAQ (reference sequence). The CDR3 runs to 15 residues. V lost 5 bases, J lost 3 bases, and 4 bases stayed unmatched. In DNA form, the CDR3 reads TGTGCCAGCAGCCGAGGGACAGGGGGAACAGATACGCAGTATTTT. Residues: CASSRGTGGTDTQYF. Combining the CDR3 with reference TRBV7-9 and TRBJ2-3 gives the whole variable domain DTGVSQNPRHKITKRGQNVTFRCDPISEHNRLYWYRQTLGQGPEFLTYFQNEAQLEKSRLLSDRFSAERPKGSFSTLEIQRTEQGDSAMYLCASSRGTGGTDTQYFGPGTRLTVL.

In DNA, the CDR3 is TGTGCCAGCAGCCGCGTTGAGGTACCCCCCTACGAGCAGTACTTC. Its protein product is CASSRVEVPPYEQYF. The chain links TRBV7-9 to TRBJ2-7; D is unclear. From germline, CDR1 is SEHNR and CDR2 FQNEAQ (reference sequence). The V end was cut by 5 bases, the J end by 2 bases, with 16 bases between. This CDR3 region has 15 residues.

This chain joins TRBV6-5 and TRBJ1-1; a weak D match, TRBD1 (5 bases). Germline CDR1 is MNHEY and CDR2 is SVGAGI. The CDR3 covers 13 residues. Trimming left V 8 bases short and J 5 bases short, with 15 bases between. CDR3 sequence reads: CASGLGQGTEAFF. CDR3 bases: TGTGCCAGCGGTCTTGGCCAGGGAACTGAAGCTTTCTTT.

This sequence joins TRBV5-3 and TRBJ2-3; 12 bases match TRBD2. TRBV5-3 carries the ORF label, with uncertain function. This CDR3 region has 17 residues. With 2 bases clipped from V and 6 bases from J, the junction kept 10 bases outside the gene matches. CDR3 nucleotide sequence: TGTGCCAGAAGCTTCTCACTAGCGGGAGGCCCCGGGGATACGCAGTATTTT. Protein: CARSFSLAGGPGDTQYF.

This chain links TRBV30 with TRBJ2-7; TRBD2 is a possible D gene (6 bases). In germline, CDR1 is GTSNPN, CDR2 SVGIG (reference sequence). With 0 bases removed from V and 6 bases from J, the gap between germline ends came to 18 bases. The CDR3 extends over 15 amino acids. The DNA of the CDR3 is TGTGCCTGGAGTGTTTGGGACCCGCGGGGTCTCGAGCAGTACTTC. Translated, it gives CAWSVWDPRGLEQYF.

The chain recombines TRBV30 with TRBJ1-3; D is uncertain. Trimming stripped 2 bases from V and 1 base from J, with 6 bases between. The germline CDR1 and CDR2 sequences are GTSNPN and SVGIG (reference sequence). The CDR3 is 13 amino acids. The CDR3 sequence is CAWSSLSGNTIYF. CDR3 DNA: TGTGCCTGGAGTTCTCTATCTGGAAACACCATATATTTT.

The V and J genes are TRBV5-1 and TRBJ2-5; 12 nucleotides agree with TRBD2. The junction had 3 bases not matched to a gene; V was cut back by 0 bases and J by 0 bases. CDR1 and CDR2 (germline): SGHRS, YFSETQ. The CDR3 sequence is 17 residues long. CDR3 loop: CASSLGTSGDYQETQYF. The CDR3 coding sequence is TGCGCCAGCAGCTTGGGGACTAGCGGGGATTACCAAGAGACCCAGTACTTC.

CDR3 loop: CAWSEGTAEAFF. CDR3 nucleotide sequence: TGTGCCTGGAGCGAGGGGACAGCTGAAGCTTTCTTT. The chain uses TRBV30 and TRBJ1-1; the match to TRBD1 covers 7 bases. Germline assignment: CDR1 GTSNPN and CDR2 SVGIG (reference sequence). V trimming: 3 bases; J trimming: 6 bases; junction bases outside the gene matches: 4. This CDR3 spans 12 amino acids.

The rearrangement uses TRBV30 and TRBJ1-1; 7 nucleotides align to TRBD1. Germline CDR1 GTSNPN, CDR2 SVGIG (reference sequence). The CDR3 totals 16 residues. V lost 4 bases, J lost 1 base, and 12 bases stayed unmatched. Here the CDR3 reads CAWIKGAGGPNTEAFF. The CDR3 DNA follows: TGTGCCTGGATAAAAGGGGCAGGGGGTCCGAACACTGAAGCTTTCTTT.

V and J are TRBV27 and TRBJ2-5, with D maybe TRBD1 (5 bases). Germline CDR1 reads MNHEY; CDR2 reads SMNVEV (reference sequence). The CDR3 length is 14 residues. The V and J ends lost 3 bases and 4 bases respectively, with 12 bases between them. CDR3 residues: CASSLGRQRETQYF. CDR3 in DNA: TGTGCCAGCAGTTTGGGGCGGCAAAGAGAGACCCAGTACTTC.

This rearrangement joins TRBV11-2 to TRBJ2-1; tentatively, D is TRBD1 (5 bases). The V gene lost 2 bases and the J gene lost 9 bases, with 14 bases spanning the gap. CDR1 is SGHAT and CDR2 is FQNNGV in the germline V gene. The CDR3 spans 14 residues. As DNA, the CDR3 is TGTGCCAGCAGCTTAATTGCCAGGGAAGGTGAGCAGTTCTTC. Translation: CASSLIAREGEQFF.

The gene calls are TRBV7-6 and TRBJ1-3; D is undetermined. From germline, CDR1 is SGHVS and CDR2 FNYEAQ. V was clipped by 5 bases and J by 3 bases, with 20 bases between them. The CDR3 loop spans 17 amino acids. The chain's CDR3 is CASSHAWVGEGGNTIYF. DNA for the CDR3: TGTGCCAGCAGCCATGCTTGGGTCGGGGAAGGTGGAAACACCATATATTTT.

V usage is TRBV4-1 and J usage is TRBJ2-5, with TRBD2 matching 9 bases. Per the germline V gene, CDR1 is MGHRA and CDR2 is YSYEKL. The CDR3 has 17 amino acids. The ends lost 4 bases at V and 7 bases at J; junction bases unmatched: 16. CDR3 DNA: TGCGCCAGCAGCCCGCGAGCGGGGGGACTCTCTCCAGGGACCCAGTACTTC. It translates to CASSPRAGGLSPGTQYF.

The chain joins TRBV4-2 to TRBJ1-2, with 9 bases that match TRBD1. V lost 2 bases to trimming and J lost 8 bases; unmatched junction nucleotides: 9. Germline V lookup: CDR1 LGHNA, CDR2 YNFKEQ. CDR3 size: 15 residues. CDR3 region: CASSQFGQGSRGYTF. In DNA, the CDR3 is TGTGCCAGCAGCCAATTTGGACAGGGGTCTCGAGGCTACACCTTC.